This paragraph covers one TCR beta chain sequence. The antigen remains unidentified. This entry is derived from a study of siplizumab effects on memory and regulatory T cells. Study-wide findings and caveats: Alloreactive sequences from unstimulated CD4+ memory cells fell significantly with siplizumab. Memory cells seemed less diverse than naive T cells, which also seemed major contributors to the alloresponse. The average Treg-derived proportion among mappable alloreactive CD4+ clones was 68.8% with siplizumab versus roughly 30% in controls.

Some clones are missing from TCRdb's copy, which holds only in-frame ones; the method was immunoSEQ multiplex PCR. This table has tens of thousands of clones, roughly 93% appearing once. Germline CDR1 reads SGHRS; CDR2 reads YFSETQ. V was shortened by 0 bases and J by 10 bases, with 17 bases between the two germline ends. This CDR3 region has 15 residues. Sequencing was done on a sample of CD8+ T cells sorted from blood. The TCR was taken from a human donor in good health. This chain links TRBV5-1 with TRBJ2-1, with a weak D call TRBD1 (6 bases). This CDR3 is CASSLAQGIKVEQFF. DNA for the CDR3: TGCGCCAGCAGCTTGGCTCAGGGGATTAAAGTCGAGCAGTTCTTC.